This T cell receptor beta chain was captured by sequencing in a study of T cell responses to AZD1222 COVID-19 vaccine. Clones were sequenced by immunoSEQ multiplex PCR, and TCRdb holds only the in-frame ones, with some missing. The repertoire holds about 76,000 clones, with around nine tenths as singletons. Trimming took 3 bases from V and 0 from J; bases not matched to a gene: 13. The CDR3 loop spans 19 amino acids. CDR1 and CDR2 (germline): LNHDA, SQIVND (reference sequence). The clonotype comes from an adult in good health. This chain joins TRBV19 and TRBJ2-5; 10 positions agree with TRBD2. The starting material was peripheral blood, obtained on day 0 of AZD1222 vaccination. The CDR3 here is CASSMRLGASGSDQETQYF. CDR3 in DNA: TGTGCCAGTAGTATGCGTCTTGGTGCTAGCGGGAGCGACCAAGAGACCCAGTACTTC.